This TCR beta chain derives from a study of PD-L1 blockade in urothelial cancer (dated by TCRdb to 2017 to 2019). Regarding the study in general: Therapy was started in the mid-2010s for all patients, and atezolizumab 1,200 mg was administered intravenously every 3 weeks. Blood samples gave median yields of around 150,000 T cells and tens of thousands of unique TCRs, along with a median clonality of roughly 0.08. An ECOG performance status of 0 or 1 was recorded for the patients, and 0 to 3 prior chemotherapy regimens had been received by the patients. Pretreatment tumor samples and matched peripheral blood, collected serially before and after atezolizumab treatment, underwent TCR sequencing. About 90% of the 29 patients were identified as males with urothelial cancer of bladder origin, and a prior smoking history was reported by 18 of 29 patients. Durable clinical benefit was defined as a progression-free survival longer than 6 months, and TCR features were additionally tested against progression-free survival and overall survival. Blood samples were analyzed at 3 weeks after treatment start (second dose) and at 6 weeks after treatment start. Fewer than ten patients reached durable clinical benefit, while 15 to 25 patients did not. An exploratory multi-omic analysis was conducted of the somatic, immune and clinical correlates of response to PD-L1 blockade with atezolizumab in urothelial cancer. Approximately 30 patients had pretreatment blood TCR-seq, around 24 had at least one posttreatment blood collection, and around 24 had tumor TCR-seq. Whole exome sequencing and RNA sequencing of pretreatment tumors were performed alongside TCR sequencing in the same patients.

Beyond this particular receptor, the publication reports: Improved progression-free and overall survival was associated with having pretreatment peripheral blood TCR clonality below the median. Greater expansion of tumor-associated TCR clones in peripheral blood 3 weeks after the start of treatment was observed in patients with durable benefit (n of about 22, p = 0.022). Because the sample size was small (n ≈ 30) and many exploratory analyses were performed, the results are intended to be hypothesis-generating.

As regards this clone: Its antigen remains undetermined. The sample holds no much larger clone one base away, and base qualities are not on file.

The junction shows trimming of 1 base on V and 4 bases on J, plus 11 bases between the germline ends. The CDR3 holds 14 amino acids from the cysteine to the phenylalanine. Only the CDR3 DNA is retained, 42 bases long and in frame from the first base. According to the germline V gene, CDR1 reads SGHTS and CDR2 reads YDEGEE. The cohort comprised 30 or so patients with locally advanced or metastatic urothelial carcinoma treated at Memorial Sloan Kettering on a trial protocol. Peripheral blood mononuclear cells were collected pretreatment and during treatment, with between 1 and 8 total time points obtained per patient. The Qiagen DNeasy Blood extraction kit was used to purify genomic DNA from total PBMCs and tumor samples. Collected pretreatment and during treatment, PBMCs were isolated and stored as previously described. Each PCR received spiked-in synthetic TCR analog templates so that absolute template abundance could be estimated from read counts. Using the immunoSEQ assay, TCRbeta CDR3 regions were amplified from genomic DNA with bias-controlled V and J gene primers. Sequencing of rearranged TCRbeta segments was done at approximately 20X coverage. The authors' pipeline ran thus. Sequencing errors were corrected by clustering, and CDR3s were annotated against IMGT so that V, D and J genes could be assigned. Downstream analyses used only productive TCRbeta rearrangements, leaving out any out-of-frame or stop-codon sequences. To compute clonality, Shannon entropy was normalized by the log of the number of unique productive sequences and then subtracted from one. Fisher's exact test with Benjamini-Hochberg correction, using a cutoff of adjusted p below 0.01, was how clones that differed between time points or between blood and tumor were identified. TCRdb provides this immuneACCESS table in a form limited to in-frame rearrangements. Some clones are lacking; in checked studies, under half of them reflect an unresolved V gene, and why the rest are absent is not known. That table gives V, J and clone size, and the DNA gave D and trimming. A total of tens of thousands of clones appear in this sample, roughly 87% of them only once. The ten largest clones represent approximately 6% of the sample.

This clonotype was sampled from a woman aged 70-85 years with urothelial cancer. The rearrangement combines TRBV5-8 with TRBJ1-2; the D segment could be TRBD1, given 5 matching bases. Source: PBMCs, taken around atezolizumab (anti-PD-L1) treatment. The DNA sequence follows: TGTGCCAGCAGCTTGATGGTCGGGGGCTATGGCTACACCTTC. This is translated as CASSLMVGGYGYTF.